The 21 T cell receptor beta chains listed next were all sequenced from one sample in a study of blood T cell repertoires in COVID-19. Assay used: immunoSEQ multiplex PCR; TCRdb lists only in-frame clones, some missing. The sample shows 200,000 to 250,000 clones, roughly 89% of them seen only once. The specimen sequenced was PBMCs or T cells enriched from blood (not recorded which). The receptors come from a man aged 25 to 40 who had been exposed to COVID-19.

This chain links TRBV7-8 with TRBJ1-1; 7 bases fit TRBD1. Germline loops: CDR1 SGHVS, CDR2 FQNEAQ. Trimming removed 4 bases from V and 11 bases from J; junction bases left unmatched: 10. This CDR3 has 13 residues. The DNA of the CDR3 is TGTGCCAGCAGCTCATACAGGGGCCCCGGGGCTTTCTTT. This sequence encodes CASSSYRGPGAFF.

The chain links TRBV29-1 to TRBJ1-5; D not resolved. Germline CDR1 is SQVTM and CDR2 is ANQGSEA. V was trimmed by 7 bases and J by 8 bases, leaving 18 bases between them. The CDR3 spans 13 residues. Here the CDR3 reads CSAQDGDYEPQHF. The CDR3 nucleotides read TGCAGCGCCCAGGACGGGGATTATGAGCCCCAGCATTTT. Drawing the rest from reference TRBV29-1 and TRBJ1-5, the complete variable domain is SAVISQKPSRDICQRGTSLTIQCQVDSQVTMMFWYRQQPGQSLTLIATANQGSEATYESGFVIDKFPISRPNLTFSTLTVSNMSPEDSSIYLCSAQDGDYEPQHFGDGTRLSIL.

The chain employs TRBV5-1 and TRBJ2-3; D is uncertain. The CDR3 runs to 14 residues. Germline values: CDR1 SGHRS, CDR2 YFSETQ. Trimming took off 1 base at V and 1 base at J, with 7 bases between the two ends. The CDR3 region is CASSLTEGTDTQYF. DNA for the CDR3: TGCGCCAGCAGCTTGACCGAGGGCACAGATACGCAGTATTTT.

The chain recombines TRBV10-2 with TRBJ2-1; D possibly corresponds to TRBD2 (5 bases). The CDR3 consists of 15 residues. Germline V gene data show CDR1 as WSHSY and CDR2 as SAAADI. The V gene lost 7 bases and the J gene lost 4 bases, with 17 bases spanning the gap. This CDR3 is CASTQARLAYNEQFF. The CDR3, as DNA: TGCGCCAGCACTCAAGCTAGGTTAGCGTACAATGAGCAGTTCTTC.

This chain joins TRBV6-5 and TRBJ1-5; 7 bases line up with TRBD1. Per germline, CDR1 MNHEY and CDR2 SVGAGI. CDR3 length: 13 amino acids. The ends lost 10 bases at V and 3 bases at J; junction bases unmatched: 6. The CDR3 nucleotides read TGTGCCACCGGAGACAGGGACAATCAGCCCCAGCATTTT. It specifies CATGDRDNQPQHF.

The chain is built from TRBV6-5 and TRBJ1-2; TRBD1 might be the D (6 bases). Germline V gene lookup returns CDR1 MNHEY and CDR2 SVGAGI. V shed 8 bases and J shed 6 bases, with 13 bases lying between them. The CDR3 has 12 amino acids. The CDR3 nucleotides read TGTGCCAGCGGGAACAGGGTAAATGGCTACACCTTC. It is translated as CASGNRVNGYTF.

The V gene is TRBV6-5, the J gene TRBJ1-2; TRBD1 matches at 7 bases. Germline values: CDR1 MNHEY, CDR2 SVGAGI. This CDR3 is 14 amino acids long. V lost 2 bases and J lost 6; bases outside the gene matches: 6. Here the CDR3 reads CASSYRGREDGYTF. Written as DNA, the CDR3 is TGTGCCAGCAGTTACAGGGGGCGCGAGGATGGCTACACCTTC.

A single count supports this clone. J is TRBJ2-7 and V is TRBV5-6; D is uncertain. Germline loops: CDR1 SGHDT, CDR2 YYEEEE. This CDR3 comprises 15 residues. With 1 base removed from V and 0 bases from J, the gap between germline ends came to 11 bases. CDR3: CASSLFPPSSYEQYF. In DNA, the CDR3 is TGTGCCAGCAGCTTGTTCCCACCGAGCTCCTACGAGCAGTACTTC.

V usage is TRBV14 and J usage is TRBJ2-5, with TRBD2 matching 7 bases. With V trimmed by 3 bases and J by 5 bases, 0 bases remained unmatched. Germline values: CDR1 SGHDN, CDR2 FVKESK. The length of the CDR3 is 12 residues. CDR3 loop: CASSQGGETQYF. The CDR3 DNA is TGTGCCAGCAGCCAGGGGGGGGAGACCCAGTACTTC.

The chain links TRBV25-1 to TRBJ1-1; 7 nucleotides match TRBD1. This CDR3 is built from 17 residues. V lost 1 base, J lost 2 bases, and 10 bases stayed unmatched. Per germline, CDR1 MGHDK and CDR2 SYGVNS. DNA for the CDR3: TGTGCCAGCAGTGAATTCTGGGCGGGACAGAGCAACACTGAAGCTTTCTTT. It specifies CASSEFWAGQSNTEAFF.

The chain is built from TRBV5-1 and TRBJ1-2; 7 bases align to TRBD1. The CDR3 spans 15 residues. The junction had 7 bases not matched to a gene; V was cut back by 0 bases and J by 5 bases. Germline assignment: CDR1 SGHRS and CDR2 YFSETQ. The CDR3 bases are TGCGCCAGCAGCTTGGGGATGACAGGGTTGTATGGCTACACCTTC. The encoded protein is CASSLGMTGLYGYTF.

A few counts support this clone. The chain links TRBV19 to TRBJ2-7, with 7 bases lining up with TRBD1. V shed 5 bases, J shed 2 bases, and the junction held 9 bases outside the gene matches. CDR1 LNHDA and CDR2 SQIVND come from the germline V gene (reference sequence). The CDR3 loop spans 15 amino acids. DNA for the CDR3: TGTGCCAGTAGTGTACTAACAGGGGCCCCCTACGAGCAGTACTTC. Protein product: CASSVLTGAPYEQYF.

The CDR3 sequence is CASRWTGGRYGYTF. The CDR3 DNA reads as TGTGCCAGCAGGTGGACAGGGGGCAGGTATGGCTACACCTTC. The chain links TRBV5-4 to TRBJ1-2, with TRBD1 matching over 11 bases. The V gene end was trimmed by 5 bases and the J gene end by 5 bases; junction bases not matched to a gene: 5. This CDR3 is 14 amino acids long. The germline CDR1 and CDR2 sequences are SGHNT and YYREEE (reference sequence).

The CDR3 loop is CASTPSGGPSYEQYF. The CDR3 coding sequence is TGTGCCAGCACCCCCAGCGGGGGGCCAAGCTACGAGCAGTACTTC. The chain recombines TRBV6-5 with TRBJ2-7; 9 nucleotides agree with TRBD2. CDR1 MNHEY and CDR2 SVGAGI come from the germline V gene. Unmatched junction bases numbered 10, after V lost 7 bases and J lost 3 bases. The CDR3 runs to 15 residues.

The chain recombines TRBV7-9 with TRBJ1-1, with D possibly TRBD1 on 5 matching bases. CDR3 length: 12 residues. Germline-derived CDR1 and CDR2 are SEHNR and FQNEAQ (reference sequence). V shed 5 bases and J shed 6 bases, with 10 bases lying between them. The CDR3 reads CASSETTAEAFF. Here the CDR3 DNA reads TGTGCCAGCAGCGAAACGACAGCTGAAGCTTTCTTT.

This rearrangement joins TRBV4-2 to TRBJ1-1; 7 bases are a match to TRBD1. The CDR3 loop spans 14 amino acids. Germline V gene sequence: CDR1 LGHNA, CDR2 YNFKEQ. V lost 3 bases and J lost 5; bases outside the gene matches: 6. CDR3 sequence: CASSHPGGYTEAFF. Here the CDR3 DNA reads TGTGCCAGCAGCCATCCAGGGGGGTATACTGAAGCTTTCTTT.

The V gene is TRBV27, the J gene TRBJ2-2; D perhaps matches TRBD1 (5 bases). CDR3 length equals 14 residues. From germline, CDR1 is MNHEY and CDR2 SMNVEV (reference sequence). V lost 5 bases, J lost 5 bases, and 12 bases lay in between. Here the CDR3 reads CASSPKPGTGELFF. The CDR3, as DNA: TGTGCCAGCAGTCCGAAACCAGGGACCGGGGAGCTGTTTTTT.

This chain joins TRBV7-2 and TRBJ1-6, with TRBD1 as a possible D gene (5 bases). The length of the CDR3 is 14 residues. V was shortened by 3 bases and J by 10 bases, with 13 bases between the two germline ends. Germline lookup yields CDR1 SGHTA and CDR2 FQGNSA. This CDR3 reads CASSLMQGASPLHF. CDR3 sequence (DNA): TGTGCCAGCAGCTTGATGCAGGGCGCCTCACCCCTCCACTTT.

CDR3 loop: CASSFRDRGNSPLHF. The CDR3 DNA reads as TGTGCCAGCAGCTTCCGGGACAGAGGAAATTCACCCCTCCACTTT. The chain has TRBV5-4 and TRBJ1-6; 7 bases match TRBD1. V gave up 2 bases and J gave up 7 bases; unmatched junction bases: 6. This CDR3 contains 15 residues. CDR1 SGHNT and CDR2 YYREEE come from the germline V gene (reference sequence).

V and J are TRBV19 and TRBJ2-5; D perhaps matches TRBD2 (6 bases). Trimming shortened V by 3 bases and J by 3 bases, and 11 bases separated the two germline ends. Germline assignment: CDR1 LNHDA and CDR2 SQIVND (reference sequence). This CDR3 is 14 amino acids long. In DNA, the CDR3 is TGTGCCAGTAGTATCGGTTCGGGGGAAGAGACCCAGTACTTC. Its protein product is CASSIGSGEETQYF.

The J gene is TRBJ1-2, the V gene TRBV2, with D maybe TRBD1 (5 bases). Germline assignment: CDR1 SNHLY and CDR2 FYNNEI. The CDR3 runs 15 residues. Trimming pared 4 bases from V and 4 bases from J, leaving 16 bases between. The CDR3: CASSVTGTFVYGYTF. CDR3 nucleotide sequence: TGTGCCAGCAGTGTCACAGGTACCTTTGTCTATGGCTACACCTTC. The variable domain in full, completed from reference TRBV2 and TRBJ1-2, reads EPEVTQTPSHQVTQMGQEVILRCVPISNHLYFYWYRQILGQKVEFLVSFYNNEISEKSEIFDDQFSVERPDGSNFTLKIRSTKLEDSAMYFCASSVTGTFVYGYTFGSGTRLTVV.